A selection of T cell receptor beta chains follows, all from one sample in a study of cytomegalovirus exposure and HLA in healthy donors. The repertoire was sequenced with immunoSEQ multiplex PCR; TCRdb's copy has only in-frame clones and lacks some. The sample shows roughly 200,000 clones, 79% of them seen only once. Source material: PBMCs. The receptors stem from a girl between 10 and 17 years old in good health and CMV-seropositive. Each CDR3 is given with its conserved first and last residue. A D gene is named only where the DNA matches it firmly. Only part of the rows carry a size: once, few, many, or a class if the clone is expanded.

V: TRBV2; size: NA; J: TRBJ1-2; D: NA; CDR3: CASSEALRGGAYYGYTF; DNA: TGTGCCAGCAGTGAAGCACTTAGGGGGGGCGCGTACTATGGCTACACCTTC
V: TRBV19; size: once; J: TRBJ1-5; D: TRBD1; CDR3: CASSGTGGIQPQHF; DNA: TGTGCCAGTAGTGGCACAGGGGGCATTCAGCCCCAGCATTTT
V: TRBV7-2; size: few; J: TRBJ1-2; D: NA; CDR3: CASSSGTSTNYGYTF; DNA: TGTGCCAGCAGCTCAGGGACAAGTACTAACTATGGCTACACCTTC
V: TRBV18; size: once; J: TRBJ1-1; D: NA; CDR3: CASSPPAQGPEAFF; DNA: TGTGCCAGCTCACCACCGGCACAGGGTCCTGAAGCTTTCTTT
V: TRBV15; size: NA; J: TRBJ2-1; D: TRBD1; CDR3: CATVPGTGPYNEQFF; DNA: TGTGCCACCGTCCCCGGGACAGGACCCTACAATGAGCAGTTCTTC
V: TRBV11-2; size: few; J: TRBJ2-7; D: TRBD1; CDR3: CASTLDRGPGQGAREQYF; DNA: TGTGCCAGCACCCTAGATCGGGGGCCGGGACAGGGGGCGCGTGAGCAGTACTTC
V: TRBV10-1; size: few; J: TRBJ1-6; D: NA; CDR3: CASSESAGGISPLHF; DNA: TGCGCCAGCAGTGAGTCTGCAGGAGGAATTTCACCCCTCCACTTT
V: TRBV11-2; size: NA; J: TRBJ2-3; D: TRBD2; CDR3: CASSSSSGVVRGHTDTQYF; DNA: TGTGCCAGCAGCTCCTCTAGCGGGGTCGTCCGTGGGCACACAGATACGCAGTATTTT
V: TRBV4-2; size: NA; J: TRBJ1-1; D: NA; CDR3: CASSQDNTVANTEAFF; DNA: TGTGCCAGCAGCCAAGATAATACAGTGGCAAACACTGAAGCTTTCTTT
V: TRBV4-1; size: NA; J: TRBJ2-2; D: NA; CDR3: CASSQGGLAPGELFF; DNA: TGCGCCAGCAGCCAAGGCGGCCTAGCCCCCGGGGAGCTGTTTTTT
V: TRBV6-6; size: once; J: TRBJ2-3; D: NA; CDR3: CASDAGPTDTQYF; DNA: TGTGCCAGCGACGCGGGGCCCACAGATACGCAGTATTTT
V: TRBV27; size: NA; J: TRBJ2-1; D: NA; CDR3: CASSSGWLSEQFF; DNA: TGTGCCAGCAGTTCAGGATGGCTGAGTGAGCAGTTCTTC
V: TRBV6-5; size: NA; J: TRBJ2-5; D: NA; CDR3: CASSRYSQETQYF; DNA: TGTGCCAGCAGTAGATACAGTCAAGAGACCCAGTACTTC
V: TRBV6-1; size: NA; J: TRBJ2-7; D: NA; CDR3: CASSVKYEQYF; DNA: TGTGCCAGCAGTGTTAAATACGAGCAGTACTTC
V: TRBV4-1; size: few; J: TRBJ2-5; D: TRBD1; CDR3: CASSQEQQGAKETQYF; DNA: TGCGCCAGCAGCCAAGAACAACAGGGGGCTAAAGAGACCCAGTACTTC
V: TRBV6-5; size: NA; J: TRBJ2-1; D: NA; CDR3: CASRHRVLEGNEQFF; DNA: TGTGCCAGCAGACACCGGGTCTTAGAAGGCAATGAGCAGTTCTTC
V: TRBV19; size: NA; J: TRBJ2-2; D: TRBD2; CDR3: CASSIDLTSVRSGELFF; DNA: TGTGCCAGTAGTATAGATTTGACTAGCGTTCGCTCCGGGGAGCTGTTTTTT
V: TRBV29-1; size: NA; J: TRBJ2-1; D: TRBD2; CDR3: CSVDLGLLHEQFF; DNA: TGCAGCGTTGACCTGGGACTACTCCATGAGCAGTTCTTC
V: TRBV9; size: few; J: TRBJ1-3; D: NA; CDR3: CASSTNLGSGDYSGNTIYF; DNA: TGTGCCAGCAGCACCAACCTTGGGTCAGGGGACTACTCTGGAAACACCATATATTTT
V: TRBV13; size: NA; J: TRBJ2-3; D: TRBD2; CDR3: CASSSSPRPSRGVDTDTQYF; DNA: TGTGCCAGCAGCTCAAGCCCCAGACCCTCGCGGGGGGTCGACACAGATACGCAGTATTTT
V: TRBV4-3; size: NA; J: TRBJ2-3; D: TRBD2; CDR3: CASSRTSGGDTQYF; DNA: TGCGCCAGCAGCCGGACTAGCGGGGGGGATACGCAGTATTTT
V: TRBV4-1; size: NA; J: TRBJ1-2; D: TRBD1; CDR3: CASSPLAGYGTGYGYTF; DNA: TGCGCCAGCAGCCCCCTGGCCGGGTACGGGACAGGTTACGGCTACACCTTC
V: TRBV4-3; size: NA; J: TRBJ2-3; D: NA; CDR3: CASSQDYRATDTQYF; DNA: TGCGCCAGCAGCCAAGATTACAGGGCGACAGATACGCAGTATTTT
V: TRBV9; size: NA; J: TRBJ1-1; D: NA; CDR3: CASSTITSYLGAEAFF; DNA: TGTGCCAGCAGCACGATCACTTCGTATTTAGGGGCTGAAGCTTTCTTT
V: TRBV28; size: NA; J: TRBJ2-5; D: NA; CDR3: CASRPQGGGQETQYF; DNA: TGTGCCAGCAGACCACAGGGCGGAGGCCAAGAGACCCAGTACTTC
V: TRBV30; size: NA; J: TRBJ2-7; D: NA; CDR3: CAWRFRDTYYEQYF; DNA: TGTGCCTGGAGGTTCCGGGACACCTATTACGAGCAGTACTTC
V: TRBV14; size: NA; J: TRBJ2-5; D: NA; CDR3: CASSPPPGERVTQYF; DNA: TGTGCCAGCAGCCCTCCCCCGGGGGAGCGTGTGACCCAGTACTTC
V: TRBV7-2; size: NA; J: TRBJ1-2; D: NA; CDR3: CASSSQGEGYTF; DNA: TGTGCCAGCAGCTCACAGGGAGAGGGCTACACCTTC
V: TRBV1; size: NA; J: TRBJ1-1; D: NA; CDR3: CTSSQGPGREAFF; DNA: TGCACCAGCAGCCAAGGTCCAGGTAGAGAAGCTTTCTTT
V: TRBV5-1; size: NA; J: TRBJ2-7; D: NA; CDR3: CASSSTPTQGYEQYF; DNA: TGCGCCAGCAGCTCCACGCCCACACAGGGCTACGAGCAGTACTTC
V: TRBV4-1; size: NA; J: TRBJ1-5; D: NA; CDR3: CASSQEGAGNQPQHF; DNA: TGCGCCAGCAGCCAAGAAGGGGCGGGCAATCAGCCCCAGCATTTT
V: TRBV29-1; size: few; J: TRBJ2-1; D: TRBD2; CDR3: CSAASGTYNEQFF; DNA: TGCAGCGCAGCTAGCGGGACCTACAATGAGCAGTTCTTC
V: TRBV6-5; size: few; J: TRBJ2-1; D: NA; CDR3: CASSYPAGRQFF; DNA: TGTGCCAGCAGTTACCCGGCGGGTCGGCAGTTCTTC
V: TRBV4-3; size: NA; J: TRBJ1-2; D: TRBD1; CDR3: CASSQDPRTGSIYGYTF; DNA: TGCGCCAGCAGCCAAGACCCCAGGACAGGGAGTATCTATGGCTACACCTTC
V: TRBV5-5; size: NA; J: TRBJ2-5; D: NA; CDR3: CASSLGAAYQETQYF; DNA: TGTGCCAGCAGCTTGGGAGCGGCGTACCAAGAGACCCAGTACTTC
V: TRBV10-3; size: NA; J: TRBJ2-5; D: TRBD2; CDR3: CAISEAGRGETQYF; DNA: TGTGCCATCAGTGAAGCAGGGAGGGGAGAGACCCAGTACTTC
V: TRBV2; size: NA; J: TRBJ2-2; D: NA; CDR3: CASRGLTGSSTGELFF; DNA: TGTGCCAGCAGGGGACTAACAGGGAGTAGCACCGGGGAGCTGTTTTTT
V: TRBV30; size: few; J: TRBJ1-2; D: TRBD1; CDR3: CAWIGGVGGYTF; DNA: TGTGCCTGGATAGGGGGCGTGGGTGGCTACACCTTC
V: TRBV4-1; size: NA; J: TRBJ2-7; D: TRBD1; CDR3: CASSQVGQGNYEQYF; DNA: TGCGCCAGCAGCCAAGTGGGACAGGGGAACTACGAGCAGTACTTC
V: TRBV19; size: NA; J: TRBJ2-1; D: NA; CDR3: CASRDKSSYNEQFF; DNA: TGTGCCAGCCGGGACAAGAGCTCCTACAATGAGCAGTTCTTC
V: TRBV18; size: NA; J: TRBJ1-4; D: NA; CDR3: CASSPPRPASNEKLFF; DNA: TGTGCCAGCTCCCCGCCCAGGCCAGCCTCTAATGAAAAACTGTTTTTT